The 11 T cell receptor beta chains reported below all come from one sample, sequenced in a study of blood T cell repertoires in COVID-19. The method was immunoSEQ multiplex PCR; TCRdb's version includes in-frame clones alone and lacks a portion of them. Altogether roughly 150,000 clones are present, about 80% being singletons, with the ten largest covering around 20%. The sequencing input was PBMCs or T cells enriched from blood (not recorded which). These receptors were obtained from a woman in her 70s in a cohort exposed to, infected with or recovered from COVID-19 (not recorded which).

This clone was counted once. The chain joins TRBV29-1 to TRBJ2-5; 9 bases line up with TRBD2. The CDR3 covers 10 residues. The germline CDR1 and CDR2 sequences are SQVTM and ANQGSEA. J gave up 10 bases and V 8 bases, and 5 bases lay outside the gene matches. DNA of the CDR3: TGCAGCTTAGCGGGAGTTAGCCAGTACTTC. Amino acid sequence: CSLAGVSQYF.

This clone was detected many times. V gene TRBV5-4 combines with J gene TRBJ1-2; the D gene is possibly TRBD1 (5 bases). V was trimmed by 4 bases and J by 4 bases, leaving 14 bases between them. Germline V gene lookup returns CDR1 SGHNT and CDR2 YYREEE (reference sequence). This CDR3 has 14 residues. CDR3 loop: CASSTTVEPYGYTF. CDR3 in DNA: TGTGCCAGCAGCACGACAGTTGAACCCTATGGCTACACCTTC.

V gene TRBV7-3 combines with J gene TRBJ2-2, with D possibly being TRBD2 (7 bases). The CDR3 totals 17 residues. Germline assignment: CDR1 SGHTA and CDR2 FQGTGA. Deletions cut 9 bases from V and 1 base from J, with 21 bases between. The CDR3 region is CASSPRGGAGNTGELFF. CDR3 coding DNA: TGTGCCAGTTCACCCCGAGGGGGGGCCGGGAACACCGGGGAGCTGTTTTTT.

The V and J genes are TRBV7-2 and TRBJ1-6; D ambiguous. This CDR3 is built from 19 residues. Germline CDR1 and CDR2: SGHTA and FQGNSA. V was cut by 0 bases and J by 7 bases, with 22 bases left in between. The CDR3 DNA is TGTGCCAGCAGCTTAGCGGGCAGTTATAACGCGATATTGAATTCACCCCTCCACTTT. Its protein product is CASSLAGSYNAILNSPLHF. Looking up the rest from reference TRBV7-2 and TRBJ1-6 gives the full variable domain: GAGVSQSPSNKVTEKGKDVELRCDPISGHTALYWYRQSLGQGLEFLIYFQGNSAPDKSGLPSDRFSAERTGGSVSTLTIQRTQQEDSAVYLCASSLAGSYNAILNSPLHFGNGTRLTVT.

This chain links TRBV7-2 with TRBJ2-2; 10 bases match TRBD1. V lost 3 bases to trimming and J lost 9 bases; unmatched junction nucleotides: 4. The CDR3 has 14 amino acids. CDR1 and CDR2 from the germline V gene are SGHTA and FQGNSA. Here the CDR3 reads CASSFPGQGRELFF. DNA for the CDR3: TGTGCCAGCAGCTTCCCGGGACAGGGGCGGGAGCTGTTTTTT.

The chain is built from TRBV18 and TRBJ2-2, with D possibly TRBD2 on 5 matching bases. The CDR3 consists of 16 residues. V lost 3 bases, J lost 0 bases, and 11 bases lay in between. Germline lookup yields CDR1 KGHSH and CDR2 LQKENI. The CDR3 loop reads CASSPQRRTNTGELFF. In DNA, the CDR3 is TGTGCCAGCTCACCCCAGCGGAGGACGAACACCGGGGAGCTGTTTTTT. The full variable domain, its missing parts supplied by reference TRBV18 and TRBJ2-2, is NAGVMQNPRHLVRRRGQEARLRCSPMKGHSHVYWYRQLPEEGLKFMVYLQKENIIDESGMPKERFSAEFPKEGPSILRIQQVVRGDSAAYFCASSPQRRTNTGELFFGEGSRLTVL.

This chain connects TRBV19 to TRBJ2-2; 9 bases are a match to TRBD2. The V gene end was trimmed by 1 base and the J gene end by 8 bases; junction bases not matched to a gene: 5. CDR1 and CDR2 (germline): LNHDA, SQIVND (reference sequence). This CDR3 has 15 residues. This chain's CDR3 is CASSIVEAGGGELFF. The CDR3 region has the DNA TGTGCCAGTAGTATAGTGGAAGCGGGAGGAGGGGAGCTGTTTTTT.

The V and J genes are TRBV9 and TRBJ2-7; TRBD1 matches at 8 bases. CDR3 size: 15 residues. CDR1 and CDR2 (germline): SGDLS, YYNGEE. The V gene end was trimmed by 4 bases and the J gene end by 0 bases; junction bases not matched to a gene: 6. Here the CDR3 reads CASSPNDRGSYEQYF. CDR3 sequence (DNA): TGTGCCAGCAGCCCTAACGACAGGGGCTCCTACGAGCAGTACTTC.

The V and J genes are TRBV7-3 and TRBJ2-1; D may be TRBD2 (7 bases). V was cut by 5 bases and J by 6 bases, with 20 bases left in between. The CDR3 is 16 amino acids. Per the germline V gene, CDR1 is SGHTA and CDR2 is FQGTGA. The CDR3 protein is CASSPYLGEGGNEQFF. CDR3 DNA: TGTGCCAGCAGCCCCTATTTGGGGGAGGGGGGCAATGAGCAGTTCTTC.

The chain uses TRBV18 and TRBJ1-1, with D possibly TRBD1 on 5 matching bases. The CDR3 runs 18 residues. CDR1 is KGHSH, CDR2 LQKENI, per germline. V lost 1 base and J lost 2, with 20 bases in between. The CDR3 coding sequence is TGTGCCAGCTCACCACGGTCGGCGGGACCACCGCCCAACACTGAAGCTTTCTTT. Translating gives CASSPRSAGPPPNTEAFF.

This clone turned up a few times. The V call is TRBV12-3 or TRBV12-4, the J call TRBJ2-7, with D possibly being TRBD1 (5 bases). Trimming shortened V by 3 bases and J by 2 bases, and 8 bases separated the two germline ends. The CDR3 has 13 amino acids. The chain's CDR3 is CASSFAGPYEQYF. The CDR3 nucleotides are TGTGCCAGCAGTTTCGCAGGGCCCTACGAGCAGTACTTC.